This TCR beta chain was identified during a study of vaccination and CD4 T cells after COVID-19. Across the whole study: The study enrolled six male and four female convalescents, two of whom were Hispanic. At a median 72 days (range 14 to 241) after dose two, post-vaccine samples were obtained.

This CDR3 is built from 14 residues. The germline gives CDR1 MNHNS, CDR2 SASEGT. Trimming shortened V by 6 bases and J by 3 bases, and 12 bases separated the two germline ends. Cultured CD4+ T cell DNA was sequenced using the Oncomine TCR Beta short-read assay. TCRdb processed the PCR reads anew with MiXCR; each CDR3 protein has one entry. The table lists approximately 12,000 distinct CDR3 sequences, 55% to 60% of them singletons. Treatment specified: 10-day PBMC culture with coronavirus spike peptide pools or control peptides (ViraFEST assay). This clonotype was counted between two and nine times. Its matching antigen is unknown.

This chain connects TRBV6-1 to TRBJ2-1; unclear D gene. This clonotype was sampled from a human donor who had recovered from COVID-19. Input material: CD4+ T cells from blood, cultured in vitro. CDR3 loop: CASSPTSVYNEQFF. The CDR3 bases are TGTGCCAGCAGCCCGACCTCGGTCTACAATGAGCAGTTCTTC.